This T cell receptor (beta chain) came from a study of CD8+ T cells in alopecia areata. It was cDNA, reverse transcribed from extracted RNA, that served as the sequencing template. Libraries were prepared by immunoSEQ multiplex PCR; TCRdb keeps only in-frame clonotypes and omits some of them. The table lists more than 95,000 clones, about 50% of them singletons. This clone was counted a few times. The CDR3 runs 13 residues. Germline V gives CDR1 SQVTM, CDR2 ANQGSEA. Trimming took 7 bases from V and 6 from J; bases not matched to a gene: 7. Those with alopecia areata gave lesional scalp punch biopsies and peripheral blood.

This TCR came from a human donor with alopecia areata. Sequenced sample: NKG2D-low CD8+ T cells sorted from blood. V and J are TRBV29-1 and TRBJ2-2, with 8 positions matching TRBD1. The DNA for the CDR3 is TGCAGCGCCCGGACAGGGACGGCCGGGGAGCTGTTTTTT. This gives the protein CSARTGTAGELFF.